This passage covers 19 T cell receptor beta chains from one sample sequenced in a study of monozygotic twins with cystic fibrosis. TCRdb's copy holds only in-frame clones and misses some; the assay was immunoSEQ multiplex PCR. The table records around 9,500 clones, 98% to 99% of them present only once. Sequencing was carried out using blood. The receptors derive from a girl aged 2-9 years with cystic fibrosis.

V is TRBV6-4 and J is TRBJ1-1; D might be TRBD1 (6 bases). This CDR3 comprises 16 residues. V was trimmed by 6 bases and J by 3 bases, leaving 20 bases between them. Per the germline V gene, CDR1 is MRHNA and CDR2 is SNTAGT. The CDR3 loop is CASSIRQEPGDTEAFF. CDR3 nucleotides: TGTGCCAGCAGCATCCGACAGGAGCCAGGGGACACTGAAGCTTTCTTT.

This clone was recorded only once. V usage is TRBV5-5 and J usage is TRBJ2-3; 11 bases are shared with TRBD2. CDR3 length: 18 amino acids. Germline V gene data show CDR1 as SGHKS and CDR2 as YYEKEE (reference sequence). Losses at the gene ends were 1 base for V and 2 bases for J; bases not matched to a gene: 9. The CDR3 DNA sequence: TGTGCCAGCAGCTTGAGTCTAGCGGGAGGAGCGCACACAGATACGCAGTATTTT. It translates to CASSLSLAGGAHTDTQYF. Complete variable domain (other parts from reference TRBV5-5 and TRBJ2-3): DAGVTQSPTHLIKTRGQQVTLRCSPISGHKSVSWYQQVLGQGPQFIFQYYEKEERGRGNFPDRFSARQFPNYSSELNVNALLLGDSALYLCASSLSLAGGAHTDTQYFGPGTRLTVL.

The CDR3 spells CASSASLDSKNTEAFF. The CDR3 bases are TGTGCCAGCAGCGCAAGCTTGGACAGTAAGAACACTGAAGCTTTCTTT. This sequence joins TRBV7-9 and TRBJ1-1, with a weak D call TRBD1 (6 bases). Germline V CDR1 and CDR2: SEHNR, FQNEAQ (reference sequence). The CDR3 has 16 amino acids. Trimming shortened V by 5 bases and J by 1 base, and 17 bases separated the two germline ends.

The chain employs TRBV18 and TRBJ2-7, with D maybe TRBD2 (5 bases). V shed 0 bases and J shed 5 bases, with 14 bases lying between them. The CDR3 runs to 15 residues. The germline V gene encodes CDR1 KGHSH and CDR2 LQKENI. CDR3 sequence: CASSPPGLLRDEQYF. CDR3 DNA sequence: TGTGCCAGCTCACCACCCGGGCTGCTGCGGGACGAGCAGTACTTC. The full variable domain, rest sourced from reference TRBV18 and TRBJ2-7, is NAGVMQNPRHLVRRRGQEARLRCSPMKGHSHVYWYRQLPEEGLKFMVYLQKENIIDESGMPKERFSAEFPKEGPSILRIQQVVRGDSAAYFCASSPPGLLRDEQYFGPGTRLTVT.

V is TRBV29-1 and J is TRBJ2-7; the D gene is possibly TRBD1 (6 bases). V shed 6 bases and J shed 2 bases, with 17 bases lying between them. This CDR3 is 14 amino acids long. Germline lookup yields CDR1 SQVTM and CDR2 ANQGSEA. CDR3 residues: CSVARGTLPYEQYF. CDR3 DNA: TGCAGCGTCGCTAGGGGGACCCTTCCCTACGAGCAGTACTTC.

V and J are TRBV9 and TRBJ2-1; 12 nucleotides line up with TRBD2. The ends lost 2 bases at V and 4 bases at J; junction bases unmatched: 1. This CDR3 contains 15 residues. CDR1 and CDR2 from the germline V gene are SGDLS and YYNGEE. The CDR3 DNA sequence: TGTGCCAGCAGCGTGACTAGCGGGAGTTACAATGAGCAGTTCTTC. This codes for CASSVTSGSYNEQFF.

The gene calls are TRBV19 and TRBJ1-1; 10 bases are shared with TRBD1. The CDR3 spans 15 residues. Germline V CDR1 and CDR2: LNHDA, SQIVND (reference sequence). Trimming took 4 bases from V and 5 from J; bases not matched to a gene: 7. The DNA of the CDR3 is TGTGCCAGTAGTACTGGGACAGGGGTTCTAACTGAAGCTTTCTTT. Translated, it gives CASSTGTGVLTEAFF.

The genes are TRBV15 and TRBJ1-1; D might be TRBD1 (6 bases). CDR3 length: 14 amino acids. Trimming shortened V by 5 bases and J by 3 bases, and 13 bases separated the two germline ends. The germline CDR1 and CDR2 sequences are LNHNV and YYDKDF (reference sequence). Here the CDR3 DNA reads TGTGCCACCAGCCGACCCAGGGGAGACACTGAAGCTTTCTTT. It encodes CATSRPRGDTEAFF.

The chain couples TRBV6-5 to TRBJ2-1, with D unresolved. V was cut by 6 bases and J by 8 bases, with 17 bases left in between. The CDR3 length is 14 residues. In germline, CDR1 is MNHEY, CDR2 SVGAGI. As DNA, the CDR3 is TGTGCCAGCAGCCCCCTAACATCTACATATGAGCAGTTCTTC. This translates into CASSPLTSTYEQFF.

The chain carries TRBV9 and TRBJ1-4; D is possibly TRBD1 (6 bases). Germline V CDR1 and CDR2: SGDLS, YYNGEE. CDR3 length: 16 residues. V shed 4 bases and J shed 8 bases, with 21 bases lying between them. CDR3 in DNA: TGTGCCAGCAGCCGGGACATCAGAACCCAGGGGGAAAAACTGTTTTTT. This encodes CASSRDIRTQGEKLFF.

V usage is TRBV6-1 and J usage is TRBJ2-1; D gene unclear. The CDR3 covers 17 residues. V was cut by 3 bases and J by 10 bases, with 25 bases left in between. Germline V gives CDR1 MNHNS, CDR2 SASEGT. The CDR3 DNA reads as TGTGCCAGCAGTGATCTCGGCGATCCAAAAAGGCGTAAAGAGCAGTTCTTC. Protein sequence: CASSDLGDPKRRKEQFF.

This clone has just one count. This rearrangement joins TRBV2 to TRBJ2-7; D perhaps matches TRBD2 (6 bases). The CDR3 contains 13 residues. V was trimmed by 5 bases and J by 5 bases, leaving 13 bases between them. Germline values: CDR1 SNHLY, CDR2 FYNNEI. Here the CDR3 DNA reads TGTGCCAGCAGTCTGGGGGGAAGCCACGAGCAGTACTTC. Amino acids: CASSLGGSHEQYF.

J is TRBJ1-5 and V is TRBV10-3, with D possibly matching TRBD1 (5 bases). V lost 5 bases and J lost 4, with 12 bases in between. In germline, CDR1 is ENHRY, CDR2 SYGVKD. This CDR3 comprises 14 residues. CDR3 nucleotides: TGTGCCATCAGTCCCGACAGTACGAATCAGCCCCAGCATTTT. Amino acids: CAISPDSTNQPQHF.

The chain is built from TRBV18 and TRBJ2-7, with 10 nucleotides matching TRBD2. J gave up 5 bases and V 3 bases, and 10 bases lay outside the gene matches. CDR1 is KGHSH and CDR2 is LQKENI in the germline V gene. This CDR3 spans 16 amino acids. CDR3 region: CASSPLPPGTSDEQYF. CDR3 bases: TGTGCCAGCTCACCCCTGCCGCCCGGGACTAGCGACGAGCAGTACTTC.

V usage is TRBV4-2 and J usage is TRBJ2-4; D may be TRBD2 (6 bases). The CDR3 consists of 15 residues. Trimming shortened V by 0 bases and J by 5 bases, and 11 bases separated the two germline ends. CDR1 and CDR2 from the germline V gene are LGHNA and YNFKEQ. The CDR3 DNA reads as TGTGCCAGCAGCCAAGATGGGGGGACCGAAAACATTCAGTACTTC. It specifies CASSQDGGTENIQYF.

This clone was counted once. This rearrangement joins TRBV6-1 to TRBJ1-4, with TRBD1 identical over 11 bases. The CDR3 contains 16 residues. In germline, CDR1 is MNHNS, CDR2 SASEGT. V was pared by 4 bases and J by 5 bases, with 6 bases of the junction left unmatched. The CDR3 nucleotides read TGTGCCAGCAGTGGGGGACAGGGGGAAAGGAATGAAAAACTGTTTTTT. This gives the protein CASSGGQGERNEKLFF.

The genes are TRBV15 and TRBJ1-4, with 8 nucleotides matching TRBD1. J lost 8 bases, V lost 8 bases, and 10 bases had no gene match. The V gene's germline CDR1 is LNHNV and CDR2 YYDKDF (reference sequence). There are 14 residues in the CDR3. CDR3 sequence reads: CATDFDRGGEKLFF. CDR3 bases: TGTGCCACCGATTTCGACAGGGGAGGGGAAAAACTGTTTTTT.

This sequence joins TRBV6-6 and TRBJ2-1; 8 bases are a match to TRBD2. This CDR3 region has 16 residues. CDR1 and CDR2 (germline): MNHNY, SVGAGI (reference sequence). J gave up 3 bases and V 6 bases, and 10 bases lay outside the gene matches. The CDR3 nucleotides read TGTGCCAGCAGCAAAGAGCGGGGGCTAGGCTACAATGAGCAGTTCTTC. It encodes CASSKERGLGYNEQFF.

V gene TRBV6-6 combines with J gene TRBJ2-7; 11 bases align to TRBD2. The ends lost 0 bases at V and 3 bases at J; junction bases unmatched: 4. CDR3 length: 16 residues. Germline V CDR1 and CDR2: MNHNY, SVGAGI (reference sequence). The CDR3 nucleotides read TGTGCCAGCAGTTACTCCTCCGGGACTAGCGGCTACGAGCAGTACTTC. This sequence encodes CASSYSSGTSGYEQYF.